This T cell receptor beta chain emerged from a study of CD8 T cells in Susac syndrome. Study outcomes and limitations: The study's TCR sequencing and HLA analysis covered a relatively small number of individuals, and the study acknowledged this.

Sequencing of TCR beta, carried out with a high-throughput approach, was applied to CD8+ and CD4+ T cells from the blood. The multiple sclerosis control group was made up of treatment-naive patients with stable or active relapsing-remitting disease. CDR1 and CDR2 (germline): LGHDT, YNNKEL (reference sequence). The length of the CDR3 is 16 residues. Trimming left V 0 bases short and J 1 base short, with 12 bases between. An input of about 0.5 to 1 ug of RNA was subjected to reverse transcription using random hexamers. Across 54 Vbeta and 13 Jbeta, TCR beta CDR3 was amplified with immunoSEQ multiplex PCR. TCRdb reprocessed the immunoSEQ multiplex PCR reads with MiXCR, giving one entry per CDR3 protein. Among a few hundred thousand distinct CDR3 sequences, 95% were seen once, and the ten largest hold 0.085% to 0.095%. In regard to this clonotype: Its cognate antigen is unknown.

The TCR comes from a human donor with multiple sclerosis. The source material was CD4+ T cells from PBMCs. The chain is built from TRBV3-1 and TRBJ2-5; perhaps TRBD2 as D (6 bases). The CDR3 sequence: CASSQDLTGVQETQYF. The DNA for the CDR3 is TGTGCCAGCAGCCAAGATCTGACGGGGGTCCAAGAGACCCAGTACTTC.